The rows below give T cell receptor beta chains drawn from one sample of a study of cytomegalovirus exposure and HLA in healthy donors. TCRdb's copy holds only in-frame clones and misses some; the assay was immunoSEQ multiplex PCR. Among about 81,000 clones, 90% were seen once, and the ten largest hold about 2.5%. The sample was PBMCs. The origin of the receptors is a man aged 18 to 29 in good health and CMV-seronegative. The CDR3 runs from the conserved cysteine through the conserved F or W. A D gene is named only where the DNA matches it firmly. Not all rows give a size; the values are once, few, many and, for expanded clones, a class.

cdr3_aa cdr3_nt j_call v_call d_call clone_size
CASSFRTGGPAGELFF TGTGCCAGCAGCTTTCGGACCGGGGGGCCGGCCGGGGAGCTGTTTTTT TRBJ2-2 TRBV11-2 . .
CASSFGDQPQHF TGTGCCAGCAGTTTCGGTGATCAGCCCCAGCATTTT TRBJ1-5 TRBV6-6 . once
CASSQDPGGAGPGAFF TGTGCCAGCAGCCAAGATCCGGGGGGCGCGGGTCCCGGAGCTTTCTTT TRBJ1-1 TRBV14 . .
CASSHPDRDNEKLFF TGCGCCAGCAGTCACCCGGACAGGGATAATGAAAAACTGTTTTTT TRBJ1-4 TRBV5-1 TRBD1 .
CASRHRTSYNEQFF TGTGCCAGCAGACACCGGACTTCTTACAATGAGCAGTTCTTC TRBJ2-1 TRBV6-1 . .
CASSLEFPSRTSGTLDNEQFF TGTGCCAGCAGCTTAGAGTTTCCTTCCCGGACTAGCGGGACCCTTGACAATGAGCAGTTCTTC TRBJ2-1 TRBV7-6 TRBD2 few
CATSREENEKLFF TGTGCCACCTCCCGGGAGGAAAATGAAAAACTGTTTTTT TRBJ1-4 TRBV11-1 . .
CASREGTYQETQYF TGCGCCAGCAGGGAGGGGACGTATCAAGAGACCCAGTACTTC TRBJ2-5 TRBV5-1 . .
CASSQVGEGRGTQYF TGCGCCAGCAGCCAAGTGGGGGAGGGCCGGGGGACCCAGTACTTC TRBJ2-5 TRBV4-3 TRBD2 once
CASSPSQGTYEQYF TGTGCCAGCAGCCCATCACAGGGGACCTACGAGCAGTACTTC TRBJ2-7 TRBV7-2 TRBD1 .
CASSRGDSGNTIYF TGTGCCAGCAGTCGCGGGGACTCTGGAAACACCATATATTTT TRBJ1-3 TRBV6-1 . .
CASSERTARTQYF TGTGCCAGCAGCGAAAGGACAGCACGGACCCAGTACTTC TRBJ2-5 TRBV6-5 . .
CASSVTGNYEQYF TGTGCCAGTAGCGTCACAGGGAACTACGAGCAGTACTTC TRBJ2-7 TRBV19 . .
CSARQGGYTF TGCAGTGCTAGACAGGGTGGCTACACCTTC TRBJ1-2 TRBV20-1 . .
CASRGEDTDTQYF TGTGCCAGTAGGGGAGAAGACACAGATACGCAGTATTTT TRBJ2-3 TRBV19 . .